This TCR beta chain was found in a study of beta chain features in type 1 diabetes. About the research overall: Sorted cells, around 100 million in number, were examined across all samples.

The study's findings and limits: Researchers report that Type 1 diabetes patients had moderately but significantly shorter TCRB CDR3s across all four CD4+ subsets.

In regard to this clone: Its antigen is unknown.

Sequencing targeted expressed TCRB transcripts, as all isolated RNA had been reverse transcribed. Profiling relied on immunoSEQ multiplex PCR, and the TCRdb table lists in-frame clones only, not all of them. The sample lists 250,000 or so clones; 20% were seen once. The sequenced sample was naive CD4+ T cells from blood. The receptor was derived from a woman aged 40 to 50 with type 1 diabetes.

DNA of the CDR3: TGTGCCAGCTCCTTTATCCGGGGAGAGAACCATGAGCAGTTCTTC. It encodes CASSFIRGENHEQFF. The chain employs TRBV11-2 and TRBJ2-1; D is perhaps TRBD2 (5 bases). CDR1 is SGHAT, CDR2 FQNNGV, per germline. The CDR3 covers 15 residues. The ends were cut back, 8 bases at V and 8 bases at J, with 22 bases in the middle.